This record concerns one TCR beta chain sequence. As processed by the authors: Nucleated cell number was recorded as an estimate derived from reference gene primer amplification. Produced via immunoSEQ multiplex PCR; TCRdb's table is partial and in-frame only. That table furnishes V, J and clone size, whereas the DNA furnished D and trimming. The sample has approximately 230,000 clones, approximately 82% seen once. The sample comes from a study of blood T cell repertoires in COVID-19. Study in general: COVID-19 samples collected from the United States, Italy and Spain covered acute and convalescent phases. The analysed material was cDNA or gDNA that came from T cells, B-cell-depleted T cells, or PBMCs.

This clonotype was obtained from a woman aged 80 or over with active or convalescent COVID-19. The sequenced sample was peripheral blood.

The CDR3 bases are TGTGCCAGCAGTGATCAGTCGCTCTCTGGAAACACCATATATTTT. This encodes CASSDQSLSGNTIYF. This chain uses TRBV2 with TRBJ1-3; D not certain. The length of the CDR3 is 15 residues. CDR1 and CDR2 (germline): SNHLY, FYNNEI. Trimming took off 3 bases at V and 0 bases at J, with 9 bases between the two ends.